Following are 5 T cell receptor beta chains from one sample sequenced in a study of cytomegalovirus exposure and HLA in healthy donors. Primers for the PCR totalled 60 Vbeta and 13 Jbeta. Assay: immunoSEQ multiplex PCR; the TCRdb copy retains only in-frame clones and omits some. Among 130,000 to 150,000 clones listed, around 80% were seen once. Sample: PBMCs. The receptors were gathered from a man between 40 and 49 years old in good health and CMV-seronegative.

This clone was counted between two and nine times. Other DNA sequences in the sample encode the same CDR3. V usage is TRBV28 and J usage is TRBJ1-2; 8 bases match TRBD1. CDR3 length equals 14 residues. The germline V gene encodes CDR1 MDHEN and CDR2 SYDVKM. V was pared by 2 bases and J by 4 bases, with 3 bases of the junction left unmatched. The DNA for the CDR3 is TGTGCCAGCAGTTTAGGACAGGGCGGCTATGGCTACACCTTC. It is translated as CASSLGQGGYGYTF.

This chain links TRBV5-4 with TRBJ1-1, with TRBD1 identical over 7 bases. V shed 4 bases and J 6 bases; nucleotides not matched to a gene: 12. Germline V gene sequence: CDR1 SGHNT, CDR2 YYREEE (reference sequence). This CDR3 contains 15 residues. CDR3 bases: TGTGCCAGCAGCCTCGAGACAGGGACAAGAGCTGAAGCTTTCTTT. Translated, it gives CASSLETGTRAEAFF. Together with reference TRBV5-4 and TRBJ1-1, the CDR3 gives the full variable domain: ETGVTQSPTHLIKTRGQQVTLRCSSQSGHNTVSWYQQALGQGPQFIFQYYREEENGRGNFPPRFSGLQFPNYSSELNVNALELDDSALYLCASSLETGTRAEAFFGQGTRLTVV.

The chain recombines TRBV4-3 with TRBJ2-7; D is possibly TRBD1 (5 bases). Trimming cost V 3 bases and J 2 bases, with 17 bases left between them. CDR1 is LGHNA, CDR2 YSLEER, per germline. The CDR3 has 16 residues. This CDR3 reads CASSHAGQGLTYEQYF. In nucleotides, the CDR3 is TGCGCCAGCAGCCACGCCGGGCAGGGCTTGACCTACGAGCAGTACTTC.

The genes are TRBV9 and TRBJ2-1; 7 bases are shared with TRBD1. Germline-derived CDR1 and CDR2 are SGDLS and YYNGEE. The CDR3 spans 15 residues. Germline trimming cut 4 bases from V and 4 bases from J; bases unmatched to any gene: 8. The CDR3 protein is CASSSSGDSYNEQFF. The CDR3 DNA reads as TGTGCCAGCAGCTCATCTGGGGACAGTTACAATGAGCAGTTCTTC.

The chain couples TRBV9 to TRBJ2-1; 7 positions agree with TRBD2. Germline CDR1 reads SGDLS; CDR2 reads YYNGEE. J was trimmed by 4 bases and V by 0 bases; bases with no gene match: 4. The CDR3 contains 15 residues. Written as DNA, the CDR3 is TGTGCCAGCAGCGTAGGCGGGGGAGGGTACAATGAGCAGTTCTTC. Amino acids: CASSVGGGGYNEQFF.